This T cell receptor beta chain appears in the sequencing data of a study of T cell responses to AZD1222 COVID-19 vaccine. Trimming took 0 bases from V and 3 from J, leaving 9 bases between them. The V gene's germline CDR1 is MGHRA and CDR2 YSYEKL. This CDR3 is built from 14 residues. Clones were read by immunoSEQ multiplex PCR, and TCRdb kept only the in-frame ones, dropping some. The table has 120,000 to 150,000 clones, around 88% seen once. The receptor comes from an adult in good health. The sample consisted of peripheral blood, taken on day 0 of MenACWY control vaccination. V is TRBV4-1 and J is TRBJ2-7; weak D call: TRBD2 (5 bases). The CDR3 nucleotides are TGCGCCAGCAGCCAAGATGAGCGGTTCTACGAGCAGTACTTC. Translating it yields CASSQDERFYEQYF.